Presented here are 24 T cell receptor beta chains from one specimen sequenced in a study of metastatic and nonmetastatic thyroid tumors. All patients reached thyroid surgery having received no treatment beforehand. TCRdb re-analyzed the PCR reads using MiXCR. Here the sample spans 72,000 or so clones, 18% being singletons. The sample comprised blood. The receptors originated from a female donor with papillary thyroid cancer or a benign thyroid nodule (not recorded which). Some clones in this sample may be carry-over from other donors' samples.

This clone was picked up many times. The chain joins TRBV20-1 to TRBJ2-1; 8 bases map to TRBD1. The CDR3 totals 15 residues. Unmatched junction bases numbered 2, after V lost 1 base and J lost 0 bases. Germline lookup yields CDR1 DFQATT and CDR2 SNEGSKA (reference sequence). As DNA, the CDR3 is TGCAGTGCTAGAGCTACAGGGGGCTCCTACAATGAGCAGTTCTTC. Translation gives CSARATGGSYNEQFF.

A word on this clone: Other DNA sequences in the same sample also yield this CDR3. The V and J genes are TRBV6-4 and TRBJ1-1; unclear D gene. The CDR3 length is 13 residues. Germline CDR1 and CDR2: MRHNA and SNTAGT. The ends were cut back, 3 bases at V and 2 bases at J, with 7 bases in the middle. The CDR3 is CASSDRDNTEAFF. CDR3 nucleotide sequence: TGTGCCAGCAGTGATCGAGACAACACTGAAGCTTTCTTT.

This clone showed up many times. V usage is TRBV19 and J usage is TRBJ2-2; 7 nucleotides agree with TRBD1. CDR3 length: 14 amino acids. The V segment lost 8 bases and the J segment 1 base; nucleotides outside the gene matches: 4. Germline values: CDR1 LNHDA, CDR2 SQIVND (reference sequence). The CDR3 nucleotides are TGTGCCAGTTTGAGGACAGGGAACACCGGGGAGCTGTTTTTT. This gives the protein CASLRTGNTGELFF. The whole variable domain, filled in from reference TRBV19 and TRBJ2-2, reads DGGITQSPKYLFRKEGQNVTLSCEQNLNHDAMYWYRQDPGQGLRLIYYSQIVNDFQKGDIAEGYSVSREKKESFPLTVTSAQKNPTAFYLCASLRTGNTGELFFGEGSRLTVL.

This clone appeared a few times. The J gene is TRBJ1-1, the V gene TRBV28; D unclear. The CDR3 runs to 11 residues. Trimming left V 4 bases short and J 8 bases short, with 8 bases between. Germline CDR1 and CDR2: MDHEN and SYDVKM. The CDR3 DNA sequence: TGTGCCAGCAGTTCTTTATCAGAAGCTTTCTTT. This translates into CASSSLSEAFF.

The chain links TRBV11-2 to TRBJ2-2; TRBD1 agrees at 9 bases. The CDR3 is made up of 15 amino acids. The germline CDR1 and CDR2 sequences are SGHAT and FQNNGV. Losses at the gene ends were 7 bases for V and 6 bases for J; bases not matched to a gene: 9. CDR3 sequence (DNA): TGTGCCAGCACACAAGGACAGGGGTGGGCCGGGGAGCTGTTTTTT. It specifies CASTQGQGWAGELFF.

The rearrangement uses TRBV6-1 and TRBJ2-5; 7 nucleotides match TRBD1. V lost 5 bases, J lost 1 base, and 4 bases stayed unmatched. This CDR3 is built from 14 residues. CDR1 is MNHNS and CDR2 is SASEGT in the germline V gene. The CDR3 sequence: CASSRQGPQETQYF. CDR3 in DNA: TGTGCCAGCAGTCGACAGGGTCCCCAAGAGACCCAGTACTTC.

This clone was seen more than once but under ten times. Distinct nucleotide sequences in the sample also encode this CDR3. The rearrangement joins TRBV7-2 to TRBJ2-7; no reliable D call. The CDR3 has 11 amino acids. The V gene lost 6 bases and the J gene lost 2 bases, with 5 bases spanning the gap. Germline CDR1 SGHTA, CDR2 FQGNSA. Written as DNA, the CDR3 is TGTGCCAGCAGTAATACCTACGAGCAGTACTTC. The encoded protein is CASSNTYEQYF.

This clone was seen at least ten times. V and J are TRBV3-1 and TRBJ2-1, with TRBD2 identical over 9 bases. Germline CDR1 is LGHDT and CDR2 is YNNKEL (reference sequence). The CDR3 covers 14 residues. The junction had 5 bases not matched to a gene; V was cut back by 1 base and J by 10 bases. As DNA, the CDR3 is TGTGCCAGCAGCCAAGGACTAGCGGCACTAGAGCAGTTCTTC. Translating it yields CASSQGLAALEQFF.

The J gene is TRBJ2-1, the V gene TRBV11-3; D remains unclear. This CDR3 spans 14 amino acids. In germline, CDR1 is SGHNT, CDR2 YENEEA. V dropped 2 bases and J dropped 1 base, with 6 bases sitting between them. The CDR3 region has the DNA TGTGCCAGCAGCTTATCGGGTTCCTACAATGAGCAGTTCTTC. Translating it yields CASSLSGSYNEQFF.

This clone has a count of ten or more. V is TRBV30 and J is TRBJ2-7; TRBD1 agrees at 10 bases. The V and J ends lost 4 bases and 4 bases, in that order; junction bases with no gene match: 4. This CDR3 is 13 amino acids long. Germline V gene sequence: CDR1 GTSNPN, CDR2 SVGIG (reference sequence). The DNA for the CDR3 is TGTGCCTGGACCGGGACAGGGGTATACGAGCAGTACTTC. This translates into CAWTGTGVYEQYF.

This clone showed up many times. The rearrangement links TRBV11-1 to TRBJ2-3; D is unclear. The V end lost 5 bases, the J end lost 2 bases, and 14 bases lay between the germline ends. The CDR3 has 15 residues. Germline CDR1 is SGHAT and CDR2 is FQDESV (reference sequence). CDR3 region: CASSTGALNTDTQYF. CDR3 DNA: TGTGCCAGCAGCACCGGAGCTCTAAACACAGATACGCAGTATTTT.

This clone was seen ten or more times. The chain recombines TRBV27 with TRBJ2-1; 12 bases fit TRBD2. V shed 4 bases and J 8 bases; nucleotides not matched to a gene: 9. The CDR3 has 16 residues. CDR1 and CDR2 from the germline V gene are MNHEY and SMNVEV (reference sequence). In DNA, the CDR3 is TGTGCCAGCAGTTCTACTAAGACTAGCGGGAGCGATGAGCAGTTCTTC. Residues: CASSSTKTSGSDEQFF.

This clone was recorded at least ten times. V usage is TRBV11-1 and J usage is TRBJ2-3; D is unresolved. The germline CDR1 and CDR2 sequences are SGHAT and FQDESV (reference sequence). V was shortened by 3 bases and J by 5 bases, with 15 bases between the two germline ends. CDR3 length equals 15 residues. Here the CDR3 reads CASSFWVRRQDTQYF. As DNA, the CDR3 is TGTGCCAGCAGCTTTTGGGTCAGGAGACAAGATACGCAGTATTTT.

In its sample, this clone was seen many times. The CDR3 bases are TGTGCCAGCACTGGGTCCCGAGGAGATGAGCAGTTCTTC. Translated: CASTGSRGDEQFF. The chain employs TRBV2 and TRBJ2-1; no clear D. V lost 7 bases to trimming and J lost 8 bases, with 15 bases between them. The CDR3 is 13 residues long. Germline loops: CDR1 SNHLY, CDR2 FYNNEI.

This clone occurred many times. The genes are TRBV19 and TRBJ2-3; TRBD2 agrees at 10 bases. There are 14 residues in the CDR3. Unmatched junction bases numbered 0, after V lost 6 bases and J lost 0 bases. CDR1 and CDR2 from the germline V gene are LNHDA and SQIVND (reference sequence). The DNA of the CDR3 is TGTGCCAGTAGGACTAGCGGGAGCACAGATACGCAGTATTTT. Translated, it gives CASRTSGSTDTQYF. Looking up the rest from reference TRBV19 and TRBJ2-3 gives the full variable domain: DGGITQSPKYLFRKEGQNVTLSCEQNLNHDAMYWYRQDPGQGLRLIYYSQIVNDFQKGDIAEGYSVSREKKESFPLTVTSAQKNPTAFYLCASRTSGSTDTQYFGPGTRLTVL.

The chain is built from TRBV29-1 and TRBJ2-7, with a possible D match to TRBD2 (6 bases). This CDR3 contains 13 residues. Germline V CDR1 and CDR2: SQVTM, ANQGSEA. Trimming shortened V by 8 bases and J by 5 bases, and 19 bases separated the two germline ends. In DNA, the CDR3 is TGCAGCTCTCGATGGGGGGTCTCAAACGAGCAGTACTTC. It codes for CSSRWGVSNEQYF.

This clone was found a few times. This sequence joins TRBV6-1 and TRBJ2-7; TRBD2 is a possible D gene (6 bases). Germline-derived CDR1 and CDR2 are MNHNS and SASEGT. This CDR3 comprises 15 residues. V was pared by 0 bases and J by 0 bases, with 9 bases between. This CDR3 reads CASSEAHGGSYEQYF. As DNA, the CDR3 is TGTGCCAGCAGTGAAGCGCACGGGGGCTCCTACGAGCAGTACTTC.

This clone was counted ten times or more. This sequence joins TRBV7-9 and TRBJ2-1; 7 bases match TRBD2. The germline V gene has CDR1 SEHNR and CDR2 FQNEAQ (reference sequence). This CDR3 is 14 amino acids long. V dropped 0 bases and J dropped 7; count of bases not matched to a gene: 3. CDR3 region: CASSLAGGVNEQFF. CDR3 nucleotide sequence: TGTGCCAGCAGCTTAGCGGGAGGGGTTAATGAGCAGTTCTTC.

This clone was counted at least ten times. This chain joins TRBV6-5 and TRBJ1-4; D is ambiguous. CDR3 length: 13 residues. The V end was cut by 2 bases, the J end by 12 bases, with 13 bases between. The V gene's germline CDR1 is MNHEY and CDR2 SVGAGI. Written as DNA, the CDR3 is TGTGCCAGCAGTTACACCACACTGATGGAACTGTTTTTT. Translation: CASSYTTLMELFF.

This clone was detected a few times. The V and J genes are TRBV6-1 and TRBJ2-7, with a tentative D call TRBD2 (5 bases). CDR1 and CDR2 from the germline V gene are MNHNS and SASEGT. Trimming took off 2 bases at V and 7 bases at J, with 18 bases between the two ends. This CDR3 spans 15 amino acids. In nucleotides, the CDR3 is TGTGCCAGCAGTGAACGGGGAGCTTTCCCTTGGGAGCAGTACTTC. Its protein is CASSERGAFPWEQYF.

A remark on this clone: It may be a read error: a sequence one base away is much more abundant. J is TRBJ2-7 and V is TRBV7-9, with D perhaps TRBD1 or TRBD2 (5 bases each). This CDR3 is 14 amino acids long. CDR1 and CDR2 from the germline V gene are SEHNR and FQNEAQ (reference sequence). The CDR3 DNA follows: TGTGCCAGCAGCTCCGACAGTAGCGATTACGAGCCGTACTTC. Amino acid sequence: CASSSDSSDYEPYF.

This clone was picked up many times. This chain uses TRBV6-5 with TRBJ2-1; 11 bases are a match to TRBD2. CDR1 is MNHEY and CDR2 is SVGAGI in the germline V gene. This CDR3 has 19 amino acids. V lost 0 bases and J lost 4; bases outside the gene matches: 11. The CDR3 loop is CASSYSSGTSGDSYNEQFF. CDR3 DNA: TGTGCCAGCAGTTACTCAAGCGGGACTAGCGGCGACTCATACAATGAGCAGTTCTTC.

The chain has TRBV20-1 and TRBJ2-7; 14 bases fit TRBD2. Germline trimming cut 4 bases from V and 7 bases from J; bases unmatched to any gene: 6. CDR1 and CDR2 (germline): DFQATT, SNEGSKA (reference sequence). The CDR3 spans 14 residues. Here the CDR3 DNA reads TGCAGTGCTATTCCGGGACTAGCGGGAGAGGAGCAGTACTTC. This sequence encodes CSAIPGLAGEEQYF.

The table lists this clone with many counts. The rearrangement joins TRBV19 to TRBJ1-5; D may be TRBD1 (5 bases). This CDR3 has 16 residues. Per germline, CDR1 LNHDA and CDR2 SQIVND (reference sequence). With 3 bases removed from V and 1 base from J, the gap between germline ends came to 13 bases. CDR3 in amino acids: CASSIFGGLSNQPQHF. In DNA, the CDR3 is TGTGCCAGTAGTATTTTCGGGGGTCTGAGCAATCAGCCCCAGCATTTT.